This T cell receptor (beta chain) was recovered during a study of T cells in Graves' hyperthyroidism and ophthalmopathy. Exclusions: uncontrolled infection, other autoimmune disease, pregnancy, lactation. PBMCs were sourced from roughly 9.1 ml fresh peripheral blood. Amplification of TCR beta CDR3 regions was performed using RNA transcripts as template. The primer set for the first-round RT-PCR of the TCR CDR3 was HTBI. TCRdb re-called the multiplex PCR reads through MiXCR, storing one row per CDR3 protein. The table lists approximately 100,000 distinct CDR3 sequences, approximately 48% of them singletons, with 26% in the top ten. This clonotype was observed many times. This TCR came from a man aged 40-50 years with Graves' hyperthyroidism. The sequenced sample consisted of blood.

CDR3 amino acids: CASILGPAVSEQYF. Here the CDR3 DNA reads TGTGCCAGCATCTTAGGACCCGCCGTTTCCGAGCAGTACTTC. This rearrangement joins TRBV6-2 or TRBV6-3 to TRBJ2-7; no definite D call. The CDR3 contains 14 residues. Germline CDR1 is MNHEY and CDR2 is SVGEGT. Trimming took off 7 bases at V and 6 bases at J, with 19 bases between the two ends.